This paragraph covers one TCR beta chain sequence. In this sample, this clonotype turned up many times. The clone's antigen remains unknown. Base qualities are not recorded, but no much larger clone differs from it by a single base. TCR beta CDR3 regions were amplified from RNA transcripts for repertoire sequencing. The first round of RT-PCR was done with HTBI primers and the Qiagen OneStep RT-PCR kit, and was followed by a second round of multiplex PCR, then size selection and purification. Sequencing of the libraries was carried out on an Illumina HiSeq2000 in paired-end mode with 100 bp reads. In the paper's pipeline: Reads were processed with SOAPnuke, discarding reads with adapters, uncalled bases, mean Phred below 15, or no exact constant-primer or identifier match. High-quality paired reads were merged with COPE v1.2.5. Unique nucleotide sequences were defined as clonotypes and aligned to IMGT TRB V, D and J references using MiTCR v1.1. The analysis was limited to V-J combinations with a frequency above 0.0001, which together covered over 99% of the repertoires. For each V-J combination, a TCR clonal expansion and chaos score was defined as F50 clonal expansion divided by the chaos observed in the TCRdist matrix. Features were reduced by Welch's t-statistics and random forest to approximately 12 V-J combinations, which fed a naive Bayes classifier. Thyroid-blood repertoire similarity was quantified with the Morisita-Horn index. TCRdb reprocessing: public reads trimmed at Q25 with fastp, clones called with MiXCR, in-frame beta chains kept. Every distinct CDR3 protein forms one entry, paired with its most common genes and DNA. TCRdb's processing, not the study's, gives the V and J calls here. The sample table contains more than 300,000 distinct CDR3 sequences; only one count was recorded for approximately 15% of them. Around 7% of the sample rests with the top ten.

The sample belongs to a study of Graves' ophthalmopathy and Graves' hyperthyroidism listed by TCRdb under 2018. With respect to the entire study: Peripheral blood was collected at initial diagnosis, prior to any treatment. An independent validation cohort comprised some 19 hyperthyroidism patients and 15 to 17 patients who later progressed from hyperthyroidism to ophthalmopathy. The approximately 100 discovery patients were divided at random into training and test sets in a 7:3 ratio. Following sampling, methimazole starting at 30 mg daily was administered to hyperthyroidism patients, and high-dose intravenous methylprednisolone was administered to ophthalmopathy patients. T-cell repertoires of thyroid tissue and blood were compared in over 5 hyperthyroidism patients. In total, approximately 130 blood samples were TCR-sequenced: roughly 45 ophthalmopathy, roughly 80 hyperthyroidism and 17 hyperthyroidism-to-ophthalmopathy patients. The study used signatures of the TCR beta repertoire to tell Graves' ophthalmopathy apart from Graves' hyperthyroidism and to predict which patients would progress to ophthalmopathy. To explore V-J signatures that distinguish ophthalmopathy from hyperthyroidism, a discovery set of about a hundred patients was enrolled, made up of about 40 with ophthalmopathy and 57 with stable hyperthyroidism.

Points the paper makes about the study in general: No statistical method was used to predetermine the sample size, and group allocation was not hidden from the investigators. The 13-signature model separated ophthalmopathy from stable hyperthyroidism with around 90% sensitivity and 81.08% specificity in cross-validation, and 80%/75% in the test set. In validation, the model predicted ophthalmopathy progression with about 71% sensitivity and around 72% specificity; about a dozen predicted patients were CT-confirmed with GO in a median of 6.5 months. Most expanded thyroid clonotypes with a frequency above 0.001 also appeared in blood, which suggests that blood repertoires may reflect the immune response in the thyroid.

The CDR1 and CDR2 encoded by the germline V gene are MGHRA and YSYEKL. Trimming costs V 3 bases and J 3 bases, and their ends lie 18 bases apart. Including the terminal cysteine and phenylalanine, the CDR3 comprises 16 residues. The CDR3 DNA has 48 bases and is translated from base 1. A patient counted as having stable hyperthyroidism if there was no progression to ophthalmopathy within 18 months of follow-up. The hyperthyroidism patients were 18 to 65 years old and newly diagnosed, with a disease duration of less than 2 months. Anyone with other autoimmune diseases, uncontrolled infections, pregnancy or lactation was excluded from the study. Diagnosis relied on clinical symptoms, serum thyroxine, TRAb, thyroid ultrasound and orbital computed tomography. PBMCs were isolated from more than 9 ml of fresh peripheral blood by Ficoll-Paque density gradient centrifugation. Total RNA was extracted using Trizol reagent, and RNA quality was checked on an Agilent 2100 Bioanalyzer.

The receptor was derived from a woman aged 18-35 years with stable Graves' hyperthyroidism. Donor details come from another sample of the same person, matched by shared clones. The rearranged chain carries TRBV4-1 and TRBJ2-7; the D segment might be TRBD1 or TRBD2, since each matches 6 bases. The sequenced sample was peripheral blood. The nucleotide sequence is TGCGCCAGCAGCCACCCCGCGGGACACGTCGTCTACGAGCAGTACTTC. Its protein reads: CASSHPAGHVVYEQYF.